The TCR beta chain described here comes from a study of shared clonotypes between healthy human individuals. Study at large: Per donor, CD8 memory used one plate, CD8 naive used two, CD4 memory used three and CD4 naive used three.

Naive CD8 cells lacked CD45RO, underwent positive selection for CCR7 and left out terminally differentiated effector memory CD45RA+ cells. The DNA input per sorted-subset replicate PCR was roughly 0.2 ug, corresponding to some 27,000 T cell genomes. This table comes from immunoSEQ multiplex PCR, and its TCRdb copy is limited to in-frame clones, with some not included. The data show hundreds of thousands of clones, with about 96% seen just once and 0.11% held by the top ten. The CDR3 length is 13 residues. Germline CDR1 and CDR2: SQVTM and ANQGSEA. The V and J ends lost 1 base and 3 bases respectively, with 9 bases between them. This clone appeared once.

The clonotype was recovered from a woman aged 30 to 39 in good health. Sequences were obtained from naive CD8+ T cells sorted from blood. The chain recombines TRBV29-1 with TRBJ1-2, with D unresolved. CDR3 DNA: TGCAGCGTTGAAGGGGATTTGGACTATGGCTACACCTTC. Amino acid sequence: CSVEGDLDYGYTF. Variable domain in full (rest from reference TRBV29-1 and TRBJ1-2): SAVISQKPSRDICQRGTSLTIQCQVDSQVTMMFWYRQQPGQSLTLIATANQGSEATYESGFVIDKFPISRPNLTFSTLTVSNMSPEDSSIYLCSVEGDLDYGYTFGSGTRLTVV.